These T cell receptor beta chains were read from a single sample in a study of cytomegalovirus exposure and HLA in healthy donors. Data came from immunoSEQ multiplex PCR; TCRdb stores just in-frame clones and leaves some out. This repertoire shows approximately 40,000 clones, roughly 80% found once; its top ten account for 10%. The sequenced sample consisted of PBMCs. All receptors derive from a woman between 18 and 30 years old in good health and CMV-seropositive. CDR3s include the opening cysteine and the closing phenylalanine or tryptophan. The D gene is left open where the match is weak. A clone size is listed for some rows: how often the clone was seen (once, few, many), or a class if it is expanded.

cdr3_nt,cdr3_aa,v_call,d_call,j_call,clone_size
TGTGCCAGCAGCCAACAGGGGGGGGTAGGTGAAAAACTGTTTTTT,CASSQQGGVGEKLFF,TRBV7-8,TRBD1,TRBJ1-4,.
TGTGCCAGCAGCACCCGGACTAGCGGGAGGCCCAATGAGCAGTTCTTC,CASSTRTSGRPNEQFF,TRBV11-2,TRBD2,TRBJ2-1,.
TGTGCCATCAGACAGGGGTTCGCGGGCACTGAAGCTTTCTTT,CAIRQGFAGTEAFF,TRBV28,TRBD1,TRBJ1-1,.
TGTGCCAGCAGTTCGACAGGGGGCTCAGAAAACACCATATATTTT,CASSSTGGSENTIYF,TRBV27,TRBD1,TRBJ1-3,few
TGTGCCAGCAGTTATTATAGCAATCAGCCCCAGCATTTT,CASSYYSNQPQHF,TRBV6-1,.,TRBJ1-5,.
TGTGCCAGCAGCTCACGGACAGGGAATCCCGGGGAGCTGTTTTTT,CASSSRTGNPGELFF,TRBV9,TRBD1,TRBJ2-2,.
TGTGCCAGCAGCTTAGGGACTAGCGCTAACAATGAGCAGTTCTTC,CASSLGTSANNEQFF,TRBV7-3,TRBD2,TRBJ2-1,.
TGTGCCAGCAGCTTTGCTAGCGGGCTCGGCAATGAGCAGTTCTTC,CASSFASGLGNEQFF,TRBV7-2,TRBD2,TRBJ2-1,.
TGTGCCAGCTCTGGGGGGATCGGGGGGCCGGGATACAATGAGCAGTTCTTC,CASSGGIGGPGYNEQFF,TRBV27,.,TRBJ2-1,.
TGCGCCAGCAACCCTGTGGGCCCCCCGGTGGATACGCAGTATTTT,CASNPVGPPVDTQYF,TRBV5-1,.,TRBJ2-3,.
TGTGCCAGCAGCAAAGTAGGTCTACGAGACAGCTCCTACGAGCAGTACTTC,CASSKVGLRDSSYEQYF,TRBV21-1,.,TRBJ2-7,.
TGTGCCAGCAGTTCGAGCCCGGGACAGTCCCTCTACGAGCAGTACTTC,CASSSSPGQSLYEQYF,TRBV27,TRBD1,TRBJ2-7,.
TGTGCCAGCAGCCGCGGGACTCCCTACGAGCAGTACTTC,CASSRGTPYEQYF,TRBV27,.,TRBJ2-7,.
TGTGCCAGCAGCCCCGGGATAGCGGGGTCCGGGGAGCTGTTTTTT,CASSPGIAGSGELFF,TRBV7-2,TRBD2,TRBJ2-2,.
TGTGCCAGCAGCTTGCGGTTAGCGGGAGATACGCAGTATTTT,CASSLRLAGDTQYF,TRBV7-3,TRBD2,TRBJ2-3,.
TGTGCCTGGAGGGGGCCTTATGGCTACACCTTC,CAWRGPYGYTF,TRBV30,.,TRBJ1-2,.
TGTGCCAGCAGCGTAGAGGGGTTCAATGGCTACACCTTC,CASSVEGFNGYTF,TRBV9,.,TRBJ1-2,.
TGTGCCAGCAGCTTGGATAGCGGTTACGGCGGGGAGCTGTTTTTT,CASSLDSGYGGELFF,TRBV5-4,.,TRBJ2-2,.
TGTGCCAGCAGTGTAAATACGAACACCGGGGAGCTGTTTTTT,CASSVNTNTGELFF,TRBV6-5,.,TRBJ2-2,.
TGTGCCAGCAGTGACTCAGGGGGCCCTGGGGAGACCCAGTACTTC,CASSDSGGPGETQYF,TRBV6-4,TRBD1,TRBJ2-5,few
TGTGCCAGCAGCAAGGGGGCGCGAGGGGTACACAGAGGGGAGCTGTTTTTT,CASSKGARGVHRGELFF,TRBV7-3,TRBD1,TRBJ2-2,.
TGTGCCATCAGTGAAACAGGGGGCGGTGGGGCCAACGTCCTGACTTTC,CAISETGGGGANVLTF,TRBV10-3,TRBD1,TRBJ2-6,few
TGTGCCAGCAGAGACCTAACACAGGGGGCATCTAACTATGGCTACACCTTC,CASRDLTQGASNYGYTF,TRBV6-4,TRBD1,TRBJ1-2,.
TGTGCCAGCAGCCAAGAACCCGGGACTAGCCATGAGCAGTTCTTC,CASSQEPGTSHEQFF,TRBV4-2,TRBD2,TRBJ2-1,few
TGTGCCAGCAGCCAAGCCCCTAGTGGCTACACCTTC,CASSQAPSGYTF,TRBV4-2,.,TRBJ1-2,few
TGTGCCAGCAGGGCCCGGGACAGGAGCACAGATACGCAGTATTTT,CASRARDRSTDTQYF,TRBV6-5,TRBD1,TRBJ2-3,.
TGTGCCAGCAGCTCGCCGGGACAGGGTGGGACTGAAGCTTTCTTT,CASSSPGQGGTEAFF,TRBV5-4,TRBD1,TRBJ1-1,few
TGTGCCAGCAGCTACGGGACAGGGGGCGCGGTGACCCAGTACTTC,CASSYGTGGAVTQYF,TRBV5-8,TRBD1,TRBJ2-5,once
TGTGCCAGCAGCTTGCTTTTGGCCAGGGGGGAGCAGTACTTC,CASSLLLARGEQYF,TRBV5-5,TRBD1,TRBJ2-7,few
TGTGCCAGCAGCTTATCGTCCGGGACTCGAAACACAGATACGCAGTATTTT,CASSLSSGTRNTDTQYF,TRBV5-4,.,TRBJ2-3,.
TGTGCCTGGAGTGGTGGGGCGCTTCTCCACTTT,CAWSGGALLHF,TRBV30,.,TRBJ1-6,.
TGCGCCAGCAGCCAAGTAGTGGGAGCGAACACCGGGGAGCTGTTTTTT,CASSQVVGANTGELFF,TRBV4-3,.,TRBJ2-2,.
TGTGCCAGCAGTCTCAGGTCCGGGACTAGAGGCCACGAGCAGTACTTC,CASSLRSGTRGHEQYF,TRBV28,TRBD2,TRBJ2-7,.
TGTGCCAGCACCCCCGACAGGGCTGAGGGCTACACCTTC,CASTPDRAEGYTF,TRBV28,TRBD1,TRBJ1-2,.
TGCAGTGCTAGAGATGGCGGGACCCAGTACTTC,CSARDGGTQYF,TRBV20-1,.,TRBJ2-5,.
TGTGCCAGCAGTCTGCCGGGACAGGGGAACACTGAAGCTTTCTTT,CASSLPGQGNTEAFF,TRBV28,TRBD1,TRBJ1-1,.
TGTGCCACCAGCAGTGTGGCGGGCGAAAAACTGTTTTTT,CATSSVAGEKLFF,TRBV15,.,TRBJ1-4,large
TGTGCCAGCAGCCCACAGGGGAAAAGCACAGATACGCAGTATTTT,CASSPQGKSTDTQYF,TRBV5-5,TRBD1,TRBJ2-3,few
TGTGCCAGCAGCGTAGCTGGGCAGCCGAACACTGAAGCTTTCTTT,CASSVAGQPNTEAFF,TRBV9,.,TRBJ1-1,.
TGTGCCAGCAGCTCGACAGGGGACACTGAAGCTTTCTTT,CASSSTGDTEAFF,TRBV4-2,TRBD1,TRBJ1-1,.
TGCGCCAGCAGCTTGGTAGGGGCGCCGAACACCGGGGAGCTGTTTTTT,CASSLVGAPNTGELFF,TRBV5-1,.,TRBJ2-2,.
TGTGCCAGCAGAACACAGGGGGCGGCTAATGAAAAACTGTTTTTT,CASRTQGAANEKLFF,TRBV7-2,TRBD1,TRBJ1-4,.
TGTGCCTGGAGTGCCTCCTCACTAGCGGGTAAACTCCAGGATGAGCAGTTCTTC,CAWSASSLAGKLQDEQFF,TRBV30,TRBD2,TRBJ2-1,once
TGTGCCAGCAGTTACTCGAGTTTAGATGGCTACACCTTC,CASSYSSLDGYTF,TRBV6-5,.,TRBJ1-2,.
TGCGCCAGCAGCCAGCCGGGACTAGCGGCCATGAACACCGGGGAGCTGTTTTTT,CASSQPGLAAMNTGELFF,TRBV4-1,TRBD2,TRBJ2-2,.
TGTGCCAGCAGCCGAGACAGGGAAGGCGAGCAGTACTTC,CASSRDREGEQYF,TRBV7-3,TRBD1,TRBJ2-7,once
TGTGCCTGGAGGGGAGTTTCCGACAGGGGCGAAGGGACTAGCGTGGACGAGCAGTACTTC,CAWRGVSDRGEGTSVDEQYF,TRBV30,TRBD2,TRBJ2-7,.
TGTGCCAGCAGCCGCGCGGGGGACAACTACGAGCAGTACTTC,CASSRAGDNYEQYF,TRBV5-4,.,TRBJ2-7,.
TGTGCCAGCAGTTATAATGCAATGTGGGACAAACCCTACGAGCAGTACTTC,CASSYNAMWDKPYEQYF,TRBV27,.,TRBJ2-7,.
TGTGCTAGTGGTTTGGTAATTTCGGGACAGGGGCCTGATACGCAGTATTTT,CASGLVISGQGPDTQYF,TRBV12-5,TRBD1,TRBJ2-3,.
TGCGCCAGCAGCAGTACAGGGTCCTTTGATGAGCAGTTCTTC,CASSSTGSFDEQFF,TRBV5-1,.,TRBJ2-1,.
TGTGCCACCAGTTCGACAGGGGGAACCTACGAGCAGTACTTC,CATSSTGGTYEQYF,TRBV15,TRBD1,TRBJ2-7,.
TGCGCCAGCAGCCAGCAAATGCGCTCTTCGAACACCGGGGAGCTGTTTTTT,CASSQQMRSSNTGELFF,TRBV4-3,.,TRBJ2-2,.